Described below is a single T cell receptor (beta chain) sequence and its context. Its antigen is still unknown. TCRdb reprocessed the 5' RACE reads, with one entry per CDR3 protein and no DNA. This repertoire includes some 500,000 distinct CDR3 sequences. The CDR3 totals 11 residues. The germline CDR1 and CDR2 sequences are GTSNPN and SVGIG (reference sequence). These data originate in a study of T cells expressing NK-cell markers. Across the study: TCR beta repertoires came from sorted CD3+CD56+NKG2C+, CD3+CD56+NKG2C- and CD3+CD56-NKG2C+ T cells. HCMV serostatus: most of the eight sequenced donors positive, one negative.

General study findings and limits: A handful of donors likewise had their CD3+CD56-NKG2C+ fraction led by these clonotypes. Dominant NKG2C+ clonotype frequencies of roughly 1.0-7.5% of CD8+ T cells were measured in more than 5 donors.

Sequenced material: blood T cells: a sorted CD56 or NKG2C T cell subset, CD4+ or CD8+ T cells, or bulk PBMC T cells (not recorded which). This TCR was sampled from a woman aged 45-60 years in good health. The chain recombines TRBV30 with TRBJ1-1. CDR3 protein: CAWSPRSEAFF.